This T cell receptor (beta chain) was identified during a study of blood T cell repertoires in COVID-19 (dated by TCRdb to about 2020). For context, the study as a whole: Samples from collaborators originated in the United States, Italy and Spain and spanned both the acute and convalescent phases of COVID-19. The repertoires were released in a freely available public database intended as a resource for research on the immune response to SARS-CoV-2. Where available, HLA class I and class II types were taken from metadata supplied by the sample provider and were not determined by assay-based typing. A de-identified subject ID, COVID-19 status, age in years and sex were almost always included in the sample metadata. Subjects who had been exposed to COVID-19, were actively infected with it, or had recovered from it provided the deeply sampled blood TCRbeta repertoires that made up the dataset. The prospective study material was composed of cDNA or gDNA derived from T cells, B-cell-depleted T cells, or PBMCs. Samples came from the ongoing ImmuneRACE study (first 160 participants) plus 1,254 subjects from 6 global collaborators.

Overall study results and their limits: The amount of clinical and demographic metadata varied by source and participant and was provided uncurated.

TCRbeta CDR3 regions were amplified from genomic DNA using the immunoSEQ Assay, a bias-controlled multiplex PCR. For the original study's pipeline: Within the assay, amplification of reference gene primers was used to estimate how many nucleated cells each sample contained. Sequence reads were collapsed and filtered to measure the absolute abundance of every unique TCRbeta CDR3 rearrangement. For each sample, productive Simpson clonality was calculated as the square root of Simpson's diversity index over productive rearrangements. In its TCRdb copy, this immuneACCESS table keeps in-frame sequences only and misses some clones. Where compared with another copy, unresolved V genes explain less than half of these, and the others have no known cause. V, J and clone size derive from that table, while D and trimming were established from the DNA sequence. The sample records roughly 100,000 clones, over 70% of which are singletons. Jointly, the top ten make up just under 10% of the sample.

The CDR3 starts with the cysteine, ends with the phenylalanine, and has 12 residues. Only the CDR3 DNA stays, 36 bases, in frame from base 1. V is clipped by 5 bases and J by 3 bases, and the sequence between their germline boundaries is 7 bases long. The collaborating institutions used their own protocols to collect whole blood in K2EDTA tubes. For TCRbeta analysis, collaborators shipped samples in one of three forms: frozen whole blood, isolated PBMCs, or DNA extracted from either of those sample types. This clone was seen only a few times. No antigen is known for it. No base quality values were provided; no much bigger clone lies one nucleotide off.

The sequenced sample was peripheral blood. The clonotype was recovered from a woman over 75 with acute or convalescent COVID-19. The receptor chain draws on TRBV12-3 or TRBV12-4 and TRBJ1-2, with the D gene call left open. The CDR3: CASSGGYYGYTF. The nucleotide sequence reads TGTGCCAGCAGTGGAGGGTACTATGGCTACACCTTC.